The following is a TCR beta chain sequence with its context. This clonotype was detected many times. Its antigen is unknown. No much larger clone is present one base from it, and per-base qualities are unavailable. At the junction V is shortened by 1 base and J by 6 bases; bases outside the gene matches: 6. Inclusive of the bounding cysteine and phenylalanine, the CDR3 is 15 residues long. The CDR3 DNA has 45 bases and is translated from base 1. The germline V gene (reference sequence) yields DFQATT for CDR1 and SNEGSKA for CDR2. The time point label here, explained by the study, means: longitudinal time-point 3. Unsorted PBMC libraries were generated from 2 million PBMCs stored in RNAlater at -80 °C until RNA extraction. Peripheral blood underwent Ficoll-Hypaque density gradient centrifugation to isolate PBMCs, which were then cryopreserved in liquid nitrogen. This record belongs to a study of neurological immune-mediated disorders (dated by TCRdb to between 2018 and 2020). Background on the whole study: Using UMI-based sequencing, the study compared peripheral blood TCR-beta repertoires from patients with HTLV-I-associated myelopathy (HAM/TSP), patients with multiple sclerosis, and healthy controls. The 95 to 120 TCR-beta libraries covered PBMC samples along with longitudinal samples, technical triplicates, and paired sorted CD4+ and CD8+ T-cell subsets. Longitudinal HAM/TSP and healthy donors had 3 time-points each (roughly 3-40 month intervals). The cohort comprised 68 subjects: some 15 HAM/TSP patients, 34 multiple sclerosis patients and 20 or so healthy controls.

General conclusions and limits of the study: No identical CDR3 amino acid sequences were found to be shared among expanded clones across subjects, suggesting that TCR-beta repertoires were private in all groups. TCR clonal expansion was highest in HAM/TSP patients and lowest in MS patients, with MS patients falling below even healthy controls.

To synthesize cDNA, template-switch 5'RACE was performed with a primer carrying a 10-nucleotide random unique molecular identifier so that each TCR transcript was tagged. Over 190 million TCR-beta sequences, covering 15-18 subjects, were produced in each sequencing run. The RNeasy kit was used to extract total RNA. The KAPA Real-time Library Amplification kit was used to amplify TCR-beta VDJ regions with primers targeting the TCR constant region and the 5'RACE anchor. Sample indexes and Illumina adaptors were added in a first PCR, and a second PCR then increased library yield. After purification with Ampure beads, the TCR product of roughly 650 bp was size-selected on a 2% E-gel SizeSelection system. Before pooling, libraries had their quality checked on a Bioanalyzer, their concentration measured with Qubit, and their quantity determined with the Kapa Library Quantification kit. An Illumina HiSeq 2500 was used to sequence the libraries paired-end at 2 x 150 bp. To increase sequence diversity, about 23-30% phiX was spiked into each library pool. As for how the authors treated the data: Quality-filtered reads were processed with the UMI-based MiGEC pipeline, which removed over 85% of raw TCR sequences during error correction. IMGT germline references were used for aligning VDJ genes, and each clonotype was defined as a unique CDR3 amino acid sequence together with its V-J genes. Clonal expansion, Shannon diversity, and CDR3 relatedness (CalcPairwiseDistances, ClusterSamples) were evaluated with VDJtools, and phylogenetic trees were built with CLCbio workbench. Expanded clones were defined as having at least 8 unique UMIs, based on coefficient-of-variation modelling across technical triplicates. Using fastp at Q25 and MiXCR, TCRdb reprocessed the public reads and kept productive beta chains. Here each entry gathers all rows of one CDR3 protein and keeps the most common genes and DNA. TCRdb, not the original authors, processed these V and J calls. In all, the sample holds 93,000 or so distinct CDR3 sequences, and 9.5% to 14% of those were seen once. The ten largest clones take up approximately 3.1% of the sample.

The chain was built from TRBV20-1 and TRBJ2-1, and TRBD1 aligns with 10 junction nucleotides. The TCR was taken from a female donor with HTLV-1-associated myelopathy (HAM/TSP). Sequencing was carried out using PBMCs. The nucleotide sequence is TGCAGTGCTAGAGGCTGGACAGGGGGGTCCAATGAGCAGTTCTTC. It translates to CSARGWTGGSNEQFF.